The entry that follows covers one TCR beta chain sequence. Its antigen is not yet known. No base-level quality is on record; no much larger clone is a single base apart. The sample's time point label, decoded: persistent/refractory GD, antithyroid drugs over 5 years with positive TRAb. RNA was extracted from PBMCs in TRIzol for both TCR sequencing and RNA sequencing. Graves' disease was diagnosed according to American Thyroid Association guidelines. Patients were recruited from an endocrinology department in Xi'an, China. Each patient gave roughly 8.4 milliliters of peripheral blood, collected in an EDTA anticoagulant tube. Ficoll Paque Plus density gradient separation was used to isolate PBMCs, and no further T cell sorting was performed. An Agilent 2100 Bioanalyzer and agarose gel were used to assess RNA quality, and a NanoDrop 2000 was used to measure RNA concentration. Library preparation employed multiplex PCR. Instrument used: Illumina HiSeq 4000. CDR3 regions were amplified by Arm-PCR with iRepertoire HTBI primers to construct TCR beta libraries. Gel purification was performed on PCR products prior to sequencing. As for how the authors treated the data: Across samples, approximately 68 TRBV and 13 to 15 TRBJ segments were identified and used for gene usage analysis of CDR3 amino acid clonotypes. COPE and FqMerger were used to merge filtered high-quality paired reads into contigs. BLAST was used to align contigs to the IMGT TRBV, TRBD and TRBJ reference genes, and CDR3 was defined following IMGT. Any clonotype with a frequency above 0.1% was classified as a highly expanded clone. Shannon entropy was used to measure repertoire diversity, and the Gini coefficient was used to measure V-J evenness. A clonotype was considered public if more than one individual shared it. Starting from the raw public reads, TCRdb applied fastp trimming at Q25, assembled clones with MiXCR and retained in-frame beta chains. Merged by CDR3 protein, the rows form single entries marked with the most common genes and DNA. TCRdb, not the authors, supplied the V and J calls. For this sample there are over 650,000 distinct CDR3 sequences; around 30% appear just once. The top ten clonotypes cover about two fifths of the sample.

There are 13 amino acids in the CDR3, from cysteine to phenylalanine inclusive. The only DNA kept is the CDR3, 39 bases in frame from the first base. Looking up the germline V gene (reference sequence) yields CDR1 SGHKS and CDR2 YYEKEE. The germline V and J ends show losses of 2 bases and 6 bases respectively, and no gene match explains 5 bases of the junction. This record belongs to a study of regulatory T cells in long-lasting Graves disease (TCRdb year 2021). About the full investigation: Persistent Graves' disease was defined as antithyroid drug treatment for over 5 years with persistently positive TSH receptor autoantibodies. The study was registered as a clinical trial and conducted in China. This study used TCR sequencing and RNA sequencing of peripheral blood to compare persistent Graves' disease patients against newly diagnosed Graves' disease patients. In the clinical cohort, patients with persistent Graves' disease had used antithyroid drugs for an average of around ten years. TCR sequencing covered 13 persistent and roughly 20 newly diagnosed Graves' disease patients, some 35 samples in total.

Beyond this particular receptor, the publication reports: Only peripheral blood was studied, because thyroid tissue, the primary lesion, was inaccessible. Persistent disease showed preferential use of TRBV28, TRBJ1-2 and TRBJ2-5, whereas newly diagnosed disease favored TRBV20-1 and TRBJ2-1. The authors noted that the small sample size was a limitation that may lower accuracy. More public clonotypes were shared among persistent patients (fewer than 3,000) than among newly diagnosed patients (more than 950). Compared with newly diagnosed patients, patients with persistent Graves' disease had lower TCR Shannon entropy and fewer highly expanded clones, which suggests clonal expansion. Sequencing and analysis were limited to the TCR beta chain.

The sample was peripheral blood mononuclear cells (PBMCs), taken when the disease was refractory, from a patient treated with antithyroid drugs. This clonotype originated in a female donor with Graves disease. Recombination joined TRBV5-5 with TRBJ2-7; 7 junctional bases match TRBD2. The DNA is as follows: TGTGCCAGCAGCTTAGCAGGGACTATCGAGCAGTACTTC. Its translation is CASSLAGTIEQYF.